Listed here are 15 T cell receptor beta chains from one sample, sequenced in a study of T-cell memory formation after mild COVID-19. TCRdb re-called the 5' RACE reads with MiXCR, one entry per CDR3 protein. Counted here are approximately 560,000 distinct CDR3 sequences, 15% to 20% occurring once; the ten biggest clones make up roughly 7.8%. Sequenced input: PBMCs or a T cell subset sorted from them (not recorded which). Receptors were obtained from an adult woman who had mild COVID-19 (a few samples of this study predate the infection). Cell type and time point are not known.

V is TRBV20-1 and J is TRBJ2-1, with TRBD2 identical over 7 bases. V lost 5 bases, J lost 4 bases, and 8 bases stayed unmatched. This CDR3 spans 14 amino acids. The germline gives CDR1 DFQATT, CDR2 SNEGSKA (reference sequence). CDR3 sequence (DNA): TGCAGTGCTGGGGCGGGGGAGGCTTACAATGAGCAGTTCTTC. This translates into CSAGAGEAYNEQFF.

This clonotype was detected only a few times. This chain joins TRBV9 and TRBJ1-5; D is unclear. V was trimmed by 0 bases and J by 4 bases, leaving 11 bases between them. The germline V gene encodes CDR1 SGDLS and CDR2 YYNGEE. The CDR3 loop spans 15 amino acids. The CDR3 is CASSVATQPNQPQHF. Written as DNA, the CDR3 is TGTGCCAGCAGCGTAGCCACCCAGCCAAATCAGCCCCAGCATTTT.

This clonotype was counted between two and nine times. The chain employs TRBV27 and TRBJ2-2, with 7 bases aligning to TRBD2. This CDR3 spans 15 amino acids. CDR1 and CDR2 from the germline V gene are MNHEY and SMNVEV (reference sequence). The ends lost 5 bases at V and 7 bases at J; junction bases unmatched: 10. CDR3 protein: CASSLLASGSGELFF. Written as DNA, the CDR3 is TGTGCCAGCAGTCTACTAGCGTCGGGTAGCGGGGAGCTGTTTTTT.

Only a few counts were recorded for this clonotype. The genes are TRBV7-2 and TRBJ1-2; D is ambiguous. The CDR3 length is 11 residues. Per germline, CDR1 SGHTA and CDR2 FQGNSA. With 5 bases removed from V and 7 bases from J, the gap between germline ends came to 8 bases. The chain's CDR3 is CASSRRGGYTF. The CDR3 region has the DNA TGTGCCAGCAGCCGACGAGGTGGCTACACCTTC.

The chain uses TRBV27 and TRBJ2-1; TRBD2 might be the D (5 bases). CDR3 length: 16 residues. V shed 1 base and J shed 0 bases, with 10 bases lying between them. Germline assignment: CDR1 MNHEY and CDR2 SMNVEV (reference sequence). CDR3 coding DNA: TGTGCCAGCAGTTTATATGCGGGCATCTCCTACAATGAGCAGTTCTTC. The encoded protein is CASSLYAGISYNEQFF.

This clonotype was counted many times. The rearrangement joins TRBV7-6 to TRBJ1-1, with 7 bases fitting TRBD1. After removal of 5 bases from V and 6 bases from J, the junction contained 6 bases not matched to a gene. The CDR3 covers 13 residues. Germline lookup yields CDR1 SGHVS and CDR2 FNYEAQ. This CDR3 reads CASSLTGNAEAFF. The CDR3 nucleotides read TGTGCCAGCAGCCTGACAGGGAATGCTGAAGCTTTCTTT. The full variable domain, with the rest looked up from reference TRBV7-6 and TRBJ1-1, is GAGVSQSPRYKVTKRGQDVALRCDPISGHVSLYWYRQALGQGPEFLTYFNYEAQQDKSGLPNDRFSAERPEGSISTLTIQRTEQRDSAMYRCASSLTGNAEAFFGQGTRLTVV.

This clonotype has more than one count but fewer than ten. The CDR3 coding sequence is TGTGCCAGCTCGCCAGCCGTCGGGACAGGGGGCTACGAGCAGTACTTC. Its translation is CASSPAVGTGGYEQYF. The genes are TRBV18 and TRBJ2-7, with 11 bases lining up with TRBD1. CDR3 size: 16 residues. Germline V CDR1 and CDR2: KGHSH, LQKENI. The V segment lost 6 bases and the J segment 3 bases; nucleotides outside the gene matches: 10.

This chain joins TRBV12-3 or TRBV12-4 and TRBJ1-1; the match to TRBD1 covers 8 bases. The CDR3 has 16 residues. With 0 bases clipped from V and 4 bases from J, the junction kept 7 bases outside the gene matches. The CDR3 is CASSLAGRGPGTEAFF. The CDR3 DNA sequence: TGTGCCAGCAGTTTAGCGGGCAGGGGGCCCGGCACTGAAGCTTTCTTT.

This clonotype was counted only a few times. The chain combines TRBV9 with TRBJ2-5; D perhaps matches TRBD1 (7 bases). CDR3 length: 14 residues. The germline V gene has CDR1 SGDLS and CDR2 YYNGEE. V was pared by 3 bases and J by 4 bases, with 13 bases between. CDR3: CASSGGTAGETQYF. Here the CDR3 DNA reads TGTGCCAGCAGCGGGGGGACAGCGGGAGAGACCCAGTACTTC.

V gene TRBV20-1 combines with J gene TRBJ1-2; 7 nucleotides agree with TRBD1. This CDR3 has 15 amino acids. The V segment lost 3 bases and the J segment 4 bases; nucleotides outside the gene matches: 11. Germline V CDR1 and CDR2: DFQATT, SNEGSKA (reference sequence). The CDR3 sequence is CSASDNPGTVYGYTF. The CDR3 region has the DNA TGCAGTGCTAGTGACAACCCCGGGACAGTCTATGGCTACACCTTC.

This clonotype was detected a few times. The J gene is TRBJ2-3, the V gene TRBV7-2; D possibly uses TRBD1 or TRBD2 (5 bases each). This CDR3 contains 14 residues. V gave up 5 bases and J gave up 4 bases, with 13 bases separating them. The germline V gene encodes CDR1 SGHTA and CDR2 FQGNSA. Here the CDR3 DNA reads TGTGCCAGCAGCCTACGTAGAGGGGCAGATACGCAGTATTTT. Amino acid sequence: CASSLRRGADTQYF.

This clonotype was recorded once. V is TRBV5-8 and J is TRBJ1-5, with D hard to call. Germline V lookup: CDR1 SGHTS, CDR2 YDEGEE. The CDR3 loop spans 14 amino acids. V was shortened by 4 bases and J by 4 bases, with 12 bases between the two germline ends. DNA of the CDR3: TGTGCCAGCAGCCGTGAAGCGACGAATCAGCCCCAGCATTTT. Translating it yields CASSREATNQPQHF.

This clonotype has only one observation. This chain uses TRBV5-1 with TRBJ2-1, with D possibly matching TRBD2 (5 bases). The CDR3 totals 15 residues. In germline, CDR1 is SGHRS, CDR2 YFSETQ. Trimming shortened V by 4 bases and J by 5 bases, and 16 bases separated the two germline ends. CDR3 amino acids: CASSDPGNYDNEQFF. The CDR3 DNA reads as TGCGCCAGCAGCGACCCCGGGAACTATGACAATGAGCAGTTCTTC.

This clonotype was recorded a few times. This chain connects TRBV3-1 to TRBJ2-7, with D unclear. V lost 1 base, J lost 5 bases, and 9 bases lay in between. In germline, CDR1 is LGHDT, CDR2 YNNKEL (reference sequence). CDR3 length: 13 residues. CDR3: CASSQGAPNEQYF. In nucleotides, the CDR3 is TGTGCCAGCAGCCAAGGAGCTCCCAACGAGCAGTACTTC.

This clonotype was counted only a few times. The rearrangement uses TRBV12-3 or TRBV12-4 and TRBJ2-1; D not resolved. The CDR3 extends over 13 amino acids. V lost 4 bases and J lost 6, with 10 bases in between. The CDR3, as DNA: TGTGCCAGCAGTTCGGATAGAATCAATGAGCAGTTCTTC. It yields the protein CASSSDRINEQFF.